This note documents a single TCR beta chain sequence. Its cognate antigen has yet to be identified. Base qualities are not at hand, and no much larger clone is one base apart. This specimen comes from a study of blood T cell repertoires in COVID-19 (dated by TCRdb to about 2020). Context from the whole study: The collaborator samples originated in the United States, Italy and Spain and spanned the acute and convalescent phases of COVID-19. The material from the prospective study consisted of cDNA or gDNA derived from T cells, B-cell-depleted T cells, or PBMCs. Deeply sampled blood TCRbeta repertoires from subjects exposed to, actively infected with, or recovered from COVID-19 were included in the dataset. The repertoires were made available in a free public database intended to serve as a resource for research on the immune response to SARS-CoV-2. The samples were drawn from the first 160 participants of the ongoing ImmuneRACE study and from 1,200 or so subjects provided by 6 global collaborators. A de-identified subject ID, COVID-19 status, age in years and sex were almost always included in the sample metadata. Where HLA class I and class II types were available, the types were taken from metadata supplied by the sample provider, not from assay-based typing. Paper-wide results and their limitations: The quantity of clinical and demographic metadata differed by source and by participant and was supplied without curation.

TCRbeta CDR3 regions were amplified from genomic DNA by means of the immunoSEQ Assay, a bias-controlled multiplex PCR. Regarding the original processing steps: Within the assay, amplification of reference gene primers was used to estimate how many nucleated cells each sample contained. To quantify the absolute abundance of each unique TCRbeta CDR3 rearrangement, sequence reads were collapsed and filtered. For each sample, productive Simpson clonality was calculated as the square root of Simpson's diversity index across productive rearrangements. TCRdb mirrors the immuneACCESS table, restricted to in-frame sequences. Some clones are absent from its copies; in checked studies, under half trace to an unresolved V gene, and the reason for the others is unknown. V, J and clone size are taken as reported in that table, and D and trimming were inferred from the DNA itself. The sample table contains approximately 150,000 clones; only one count was recorded for roughly 83% of them. The top ten clonotypes cover over 5% of the sample.

In the prospective study, participants were about 18 to 95 years old, resided in about two dozen geographic areas of the United States, and were enrolled through a virtual design. Cohort assignment in the prospective study relied on participant-reported clinical history from a screening survey and a study questionnaire. Exposed participants were defined as having been in contact with someone with a PCR-confirmed or clinician-diagnosed COVID-19 case within 2 weeks of study entry. In the prospective study, mobile phlebotomists collected whole blood, serum and a nasopharyngeal or oropharyngeal swab from each participant. Over a roughly 2-month period, participants in the prospective study had the option of providing additional blood draws and questionnaires. Before DNA extraction, prospective study blood samples were shipped either frozen or at room temperature. This receptor was obtained from a man in his 70s who had been exposed to COVID-19. Sequences were obtained from PBMCs or T cells enriched from blood (not recorded which).

At the DNA level, the sequence is TGCGCCAGCAGCCAAGAAGGGGCAGCTGTGACAGATACGCAGTATTTT. Its translation reads: CASSQEGAAVTDTQYF. The V and J genes are TRBV4-1 and TRBJ2-3; the D segment could be TRBD1, given 5 matching bases. The CDR3 has 16 amino acids, counting the end cysteine and phenylalanine. CDR3 DNA only is kept here, 48 bases in frame from base 1. The germline V gene provides CDR1 MGHRA and CDR2 YSYEKL. V loses 0 bases of germline sequence and J loses 3 bases, and the interval between the two ends is 13 bases.